These 6 T cell receptor beta chains originate from one sample sequenced in a study of shared T cell receptors in the human thymus. This table comes from immunoSEQ multiplex PCR, and its TCRdb copy is limited to in-frame clones, with some not included. The table includes hundreds of thousands of clones, approximately 88% detected once. This sample also appeared in a second study, on human thymus T cells.

Sequencing used thymocytes. The receptors originated from a boy less than two years old with a congenital heart defect.

This clone was detected only once. The rearrangement links TRBV14 to TRBJ1-2; TRBD1 matches at 8 bases. CDR1 SGHDN and CDR2 FVKESK come from the germline V gene. The CDR3 is made up of 13 amino acids. V lost 5 bases, J lost 5 bases, and 4 bases stayed unmatched. The CDR3 region has the DNA TGTGCCAGCAGCTTGGACAGGGATTATGGCTACACCTTC. As protein: CASSLDRDYGYTF.

This clone was seen once. The chain couples TRBV4-2 to TRBJ1-4, with unresolved D. This CDR3 spans 16 amino acids. With 0 bases removed from V and 0 bases from J, the gap between germline ends came to 8 bases. The V gene's germline CDR1 is LGHNA and CDR2 YNFKEQ. CDR3 coding DNA: TGTGCCAGCAGCCAAGAACAGACGCCAACTAATGAAAAACTGTTTTTT. Encoded protein: CASSQEQTPTNEKLFF.

The rearrangement uses TRBV6-4 and TRBJ2-7; D call uncertain. The V and J ends lost 8 bases and 4 bases respectively, with 9 bases between them. The CDR3 spans 11 residues. Per germline, CDR1 MRHNA and CDR2 SNTAGT. This chain's CDR3 is CASPRRYEQYF. The CDR3 region has the DNA TGTGCCAGCCCCAGGCGTTACGAGCAGTACTTC.

The CDR3 sequence: CASSHKDYYEQYF. In nucleotides, the CDR3 is TGCGCCAGCAGCCATAAGGACTATTACGAGCAGTACTTC. This rearrangement joins TRBV4-3 to TRBJ2-7; a weak D match, TRBD2 (6 bases). Germline assignment: CDR1 LGHNA and CDR2 YSLEER. CDR3 length: 13 residues. Deletions cut 3 bases from V and 4 bases from J, with 10 bases between.

The rearrangement joins TRBV11-2 to TRBJ1-1, with 8 bases lining up with TRBD1. The CDR3 runs 15 residues. Trimming removed 5 bases from V and 2 bases from J; junction bases left unmatched: 7. Per germline, CDR1 SGHAT and CDR2 FQNNGV. CDR3 sequence reads: CASSAWTGPNTEAFF. In DNA, the CDR3 is TGTGCCAGCAGCGCTTGGACAGGGCCCAACACTGAAGCTTTCTTT.

The J gene is TRBJ1-1, the V gene TRBV25-1; TRBD1 aligns across 7 bases. Germline CDR1 is MGHDK and CDR2 is SYGVNS. The CDR3 is 17 amino acids. Trimming took 3 bases from V and 1 from J; bases not matched to a gene: 11. The CDR3, as DNA: TGTGCCAGCAGTGATGGGGGACAGCCTGAAGGGAACACTGAAGCTTTCTTT. As protein: CASSDGGQPEGNTEAFF.